These T cell receptor beta chains were read from a single sample in a study of regulatory T cells in long-lasting Graves disease. From the multiplex PCR reads, TCRdb called clonotypes with MiXCR, one entry per CDR3 protein. The sample holds 360,000 or so distinct CDR3 sequences, approximately 12% seen once. The sample was also linked to a second study, of T cells in Graves' hyperthyroidism and ophthalmopathy.

The material was peripheral blood mononuclear cells (PBMCs), obtained at new diagnosis, from a patient treated with antithyroid drugs. The receptor set was obtained from a woman younger than 35 with Graves disease. Both conserved end residues are part of each CDR3. A D gene is named only where the DNA matches it firmly. The size of a clone is reported for some rows only, either as once, few or many, or as a class for expanded clones.

J gene,clone size,V gene,D gene,CDR3 DNA,CDR3 protein
TRBJ1-1,NA,TRBV9,NA,TGTGCCAGCAGCCCTAATCTGGGACGATTAATGAACACTGAAGCTTTCTTT,CASSPNLGRLMNTEAFF
TRBJ1-2,few,TRBV30,NA,TGTGCCTGGAGTGTAAAGGCAGGGTGGGACTATGGCTACACCTTC,CAWSVKAGWDYGYTF
TRBJ1-4,many,TRBV7-2,NA,TGTGCCAGCAGCTCCCGCCTCTTCGAAAAACTGTTTTTT,CASSSRLFEKLFF
TRBJ2-5,many,TRBV12-3/TRBV12-4,NA,TGTGCCAGCAGCATCCGGGGCGAGACCCAGTACTTC,CASSIRGETQYF
TRBJ2-2,many,TRBV6-2/TRBV6-3,TRBD2,TGTGCCAGCAGTAGCGGGGGGGCCGCCGGGGAGCTGTTTTTT,CASSSGGAAGELFF
TRBJ1-2,NA,TRBV6-1,NA,TGTGCCAGCAGCCATAGCGGGCTGACCGGGGATAGGAACTATGGCTACACCTTC,CASSHSGLTGDRNYGYTF
TRBJ2-1,many,TRBV7-2,NA,TGTGCCAGCAGCCCTGACACATTCAGCTCCTACAATGAGCAGTTCTTC,CASSPDTFSSYNEQFF
TRBJ1-1,many,TRBV6-1,TRBD1,TGTGCCAGCGATCCGGGACAGGGCAGGTTTGGAGCTGAAGCTTTCTTT,CASDPGQGRFGAEAFF
TRBJ1-1,NA,TRBV18,NA,TGTGCCAGCTCACCACGCCTGGTCCAGGTTGGATACACTGAAGCTTTCTTT,CASSPRLVQVGYTEAFF
TRBJ1-2,many,TRBV6-1,NA,TGTGCCAGCAGACACCGGACAGCGGACTATGGCTACACCTTC,CASRHRTADYGYTF
TRBJ2-7,many,TRBV7-2,NA,TGTGCCAGCAGCTTATCCAGAAACCCCTCCTACGAGCAGTACTTC,CASSLSRNPSYEQYF
TRBJ2-1,many,TRBV6-1,NA,TGTGCCAGCAGTGATTCATCCAGCGCATCCTACAATGAGCAGTTCTTC,CASSDSSSASYNEQFF
TRBJ2-1,many,TRBV20-1,NA,TGCAGTGCTAGAGCGGGGGGCGGCTCCGCTTCAAATGAGCAGTTCTTC,CSARAGGGSASNEQFF
TRBJ1-5,many,TRBV20-1,NA,TGCAGTGCTCTCCGGGGACGGTTTAGCAATCAGCCCCAGCATTTT,CSALRGRFSNQPQHF
TRBJ1-6,many,TRBV27,TRBD1,TGTGCCAGCAGTTTAATTCCTATCTCAGGGGGATATTCACCCCTCCACTTT,CASSLIPISGGYSPLHF
TRBJ2-1,few,TRBV12-3/TRBV12-4,NA,TGTGCCAGCTTCAGGGGGGGAGATGAGCAGTTCTTC,CASFRGGDEQFF
TRBJ1-4,many,TRBV18,NA,TGTGCCAGCTCAGCGGGGTTGGGCCTGGAAGAAAAACTGTTTTTT,CASSAGLGLEEKLFF
TRBJ2-2,many,TRBV28,NA,TGTGCCAGCAGTTTTTCTTATGGGGAGCCCGGGGAGCTGTTTTTT,CASSFSYGEPGELFF
TRBJ1-4,NA,TRBV27,TRBD1,TGTGCCAGCAGTACTCCGGGACAGGGGGCTCTAGGTGAAAAACTGTTTTTT,CASSTPGQGALGEKLFF
TRBJ1-3,few,TRBV5-1,NA,TGCGCCAGCAGCTTGGTTCAGGGGAGCTCTGGAAACACCATATATTTT,CASSLVQGSSGNTIYF
TRBJ2-1,NA,TRBV6-2/TRBV6-3,TRBD2,TGTGCCAGCAGTGAGTTTAGCGGGGGGCGGGATGGGCAGTTCTTC,CASSEFSGGRDGQFF
TRBJ2-1,few,TRBV29-1,NA,TGCAGCGTTGAGAGGGCAGGACTGGGCAATGAGCAGTTCTTC,CSVERAGLGNEQFF
TRBJ1-3,few,TRBV12-5,NA,TGTGCTAGTGGTTTGGTACTGGGGGTCGGAAACACCATATATTTT,CASGLVLGVGNTIYF
TRBJ2-1,few,TRBV27,NA,TGTGCCAGCAGTTTACCCGGCGCATACAATGAGCAGTTCTTC,CASSLPGAYNEQFF
TRBJ2-3,many,TRBV7-6,NA,TGTGCCAGCAGCGGGGGACACGCGGATACGCAGTATTTT,CASSGGHADTQYF
TRBJ2-5,NA,TRBV14,NA,TGTGCCAGCAGCCAAGTCAGGCCCGGGGTAGGCTCGGGGACCCAGTACTTC,CASSQVRPGVGSGTQYF
TRBJ1-5,many,TRBV11-2,TRBD1,TGTGCCAGCAGCTCCCACGACAGGGTCTCCAATCAGCCCCAGCATTTT,CASSSHDRVSNQPQHF
TRBJ1-5,NA,TRBV4-1,NA,TGCGCCAGCAGCCAAGTTTTACCTAGCAATCAGCCCCAGCATTTT,CASSQVLPSNQPQHF
TRBJ1-1,many,TRBV7-7,TRBD1,TGTGCTAGCAGCACCTTAAACAGGGGGCATTATGGAACTGAAGCTTTCTTT,CASSTLNRGHYGTEAFF
TRBJ1-1,few,TRBV5-5,NA,TGTGCCACCCAAGGACAGACCTTCACTGAAGCTTTCTTT,CATQGQTFTEAFF
TRBJ1-2,many,TRBV28,NA,TGTGCCAGCAGTTCGTCCGCCGGGGGGGAGTGGGGTCCTAACTATGGCTACACCTTC,CASSSSAGGEWGPNYGYTF
TRBJ2-3,many,TRBV5-5,NA,TGTGCCAGCAGCTTGGTGGGGGAAGATACGCAGTATTTT,CASSLVGEDTQYF
TRBJ2-3,many,TRBV12-3/TRBV12-4,NA,TGTGCCAGCAGCCGTTCCGACAGGCACAGAGATACGCAGTATTTT,CASSRSDRHRDTQYF
TRBJ2-1,few,TRBV29-1,TRBD2,TGCAGCCTTCGGGGGGTGGGGTACAATGAGCAGTTCTTC,CSLRGVGYNEQFF
TRBJ2-1,many,TRBV4-1,TRBD2,TGCGCCAGCTCTCCTAGGGCGGGAGGGGCGGAGAATGAGCAGTTCTTC,CASSPRAGGAENEQFF
TRBJ2-7,many,TRBV6-1,TRBD1,TGTGCCAGCAAGAGGACAGGGGAGGGGTCCTACGAGCAGTACTTC,CASKRTGEGSYEQYF
TRBJ2-5,many,TRBV2,TRBD2,TGTGCCAGCAGTGTGGGACTAGCACTGCGGGAGACCCAGTACTTC,CASSVGLALRETQYF
TRBJ1-5,many,TRBV11-2,NA,TGTGCCAGCAGCTTCAGTATTAATCAGCCCCAGCATTTT,CASSFSINQPQHF
TRBJ2-6,NA,TRBV28,NA,TGTGCCAGCAGTTTCCTTTATGTCAGGTCCTCCTCTGGGGCCAACGTCCTGACTTTC,CASSFLYVRSSSGANVLTF
TRBJ2-1,many,TRBV28,TRBD2,TGTGCCAGCAGTCGGGGACTAGTTCGCCCGGAAGAGCAGTTCTTC,CASSRGLVRPEEQFF
TRBJ2-3,few,TRBV6-5,NA,TGTGCCAGCAGTTACCGGCCAGGTGGGGGAGTAGATACGCAGTATTTT,CASSYRPGGGVDTQYF